Listed below are T cell receptor beta chains from one sample, sequenced in a study of shared clonotypes between healthy human individuals. TCRdb's table, derived via immunoSEQ multiplex PCR, lists solely in-frame clones and lacks some. Found here are 98,000 or so clones, about 71% of them singletons; the top ten hold over 20%. Sequencing was performed on memory CD8+ T cells sorted from blood. These receptors all stem from a woman in her thirties in good health. CDR3s include the opening cysteine and the closing phenylalanine or tryptophan. The D gene is left open where the match is weak. Expanded clones get a size class; other rows say once, few or many, or leave the size out.

NA,many,TRBV11-2,TRBJ2-7,CASSLAPGPRYEQYF,TGTGCCAGCAGCTTAGCCCCGGGACCTCGCTACGAGCAGTACTTC
NA,few,TRBV28,TRBJ1-5,CASSPYGNQPQHF,TGTGCCAGCAGTCCGTATGGCAATCAGCCCCAGCATTTT
TRBD2,NA,TRBV28,TRBJ2-7,CASTPTLPLGGVYEQYF,TGTGCCAGCACCCCAACCCTGCCGCTCGGGGGGGTCTACGAGCAGTACTTC
NA,NA,TRBV27,TRBJ2-7,CASSSGIRYEQYF,TGTGCCAGCAGTTCAGGGATTAGATACGAGCAGTACTTC
NA,NA,TRBV19,TRBJ1-5,CASSVWQVSNQPQHF,TGTGCCAGTAGTGTTTGGCAGGTCAGCAATCAGCCCCAGCATTTT
NA,NA,TRBV28,TRBJ1-5,CASSLGTTSNQPQHF,TGTGCCAGCAGTTTGGGAACGACGAGCAATCAGCCCCAGCATTTT
NA,NA,TRBV7-8,TRBJ1-1,CASSPWTENTEAFF,TGTGCCAGCAGCCCCTGGACAGAGAACACTGAAGCTTTCTTT
NA,NA,TRBV7-9,TRBJ2-2,CAVQGTNTGELFF,TGTGCCGTACAGGGTACGAACACCGGGGAGCTGTTTTTT
NA,few,TRBV10-1,TRBJ2-2,CASSERRSGELFF,TGCGCCAGCAGTGAACGTCGGTCCGGGGAGCTGTTTTTT
TRBD1,once,TRBV10-3,TRBJ1-1,CAISTGAGTEAFF,TGTGCCATCAGTACAGGGGCCGGGACTGAAGCTTTCTTT
NA,few,TRBV7-9,TRBJ2-1,CASSSGSRYNEQFF,TGTGCCAGCAGCTCGGGCAGTAGGTACAATGAGCAGTTCTTC
NA,NA,TRBV6-4,TRBJ2-6,CASSAEGTGANVLTF,TGTGCCAGCAGTGCCGAGGGTACTGGGGCCAACGTCCTGACTTTC
NA,NA,TRBV11-2,TRBJ2-7,CASSLGAGPSYEQYF,TGTGCCAGCAGCTTAGGTGCAGGCCCGTCCTACGAGCAGTACTTC
TRBD1,NA,TRBV7-9,TRBJ2-5,CASSPRTGAFQETQYF,TGTGCCAGCAGCCCGCGGACAGGAGCTTTCCAAGAGACCCAGTACTTC
TRBD1,NA,TRBV15,TRBJ1-1,CATSSLGQGVGAFF,TGTGCCACCAGCAGTCTAGGACAGGGCGTGGGGGCTTTCTTT
NA,NA,TRBV6-5,TRBJ2-3,CASQGLGTDTQYF,TGTGCCAGCCAGGGGCTAGGCACAGATACGCAGTATTTT
NA,few,TRBV19,TRBJ1-4,CASTSPGGEAEKLFF,TGTGCCAGTACCAGTCCGGGCGGGGAGGCTGAAAAACTGTTTTTT